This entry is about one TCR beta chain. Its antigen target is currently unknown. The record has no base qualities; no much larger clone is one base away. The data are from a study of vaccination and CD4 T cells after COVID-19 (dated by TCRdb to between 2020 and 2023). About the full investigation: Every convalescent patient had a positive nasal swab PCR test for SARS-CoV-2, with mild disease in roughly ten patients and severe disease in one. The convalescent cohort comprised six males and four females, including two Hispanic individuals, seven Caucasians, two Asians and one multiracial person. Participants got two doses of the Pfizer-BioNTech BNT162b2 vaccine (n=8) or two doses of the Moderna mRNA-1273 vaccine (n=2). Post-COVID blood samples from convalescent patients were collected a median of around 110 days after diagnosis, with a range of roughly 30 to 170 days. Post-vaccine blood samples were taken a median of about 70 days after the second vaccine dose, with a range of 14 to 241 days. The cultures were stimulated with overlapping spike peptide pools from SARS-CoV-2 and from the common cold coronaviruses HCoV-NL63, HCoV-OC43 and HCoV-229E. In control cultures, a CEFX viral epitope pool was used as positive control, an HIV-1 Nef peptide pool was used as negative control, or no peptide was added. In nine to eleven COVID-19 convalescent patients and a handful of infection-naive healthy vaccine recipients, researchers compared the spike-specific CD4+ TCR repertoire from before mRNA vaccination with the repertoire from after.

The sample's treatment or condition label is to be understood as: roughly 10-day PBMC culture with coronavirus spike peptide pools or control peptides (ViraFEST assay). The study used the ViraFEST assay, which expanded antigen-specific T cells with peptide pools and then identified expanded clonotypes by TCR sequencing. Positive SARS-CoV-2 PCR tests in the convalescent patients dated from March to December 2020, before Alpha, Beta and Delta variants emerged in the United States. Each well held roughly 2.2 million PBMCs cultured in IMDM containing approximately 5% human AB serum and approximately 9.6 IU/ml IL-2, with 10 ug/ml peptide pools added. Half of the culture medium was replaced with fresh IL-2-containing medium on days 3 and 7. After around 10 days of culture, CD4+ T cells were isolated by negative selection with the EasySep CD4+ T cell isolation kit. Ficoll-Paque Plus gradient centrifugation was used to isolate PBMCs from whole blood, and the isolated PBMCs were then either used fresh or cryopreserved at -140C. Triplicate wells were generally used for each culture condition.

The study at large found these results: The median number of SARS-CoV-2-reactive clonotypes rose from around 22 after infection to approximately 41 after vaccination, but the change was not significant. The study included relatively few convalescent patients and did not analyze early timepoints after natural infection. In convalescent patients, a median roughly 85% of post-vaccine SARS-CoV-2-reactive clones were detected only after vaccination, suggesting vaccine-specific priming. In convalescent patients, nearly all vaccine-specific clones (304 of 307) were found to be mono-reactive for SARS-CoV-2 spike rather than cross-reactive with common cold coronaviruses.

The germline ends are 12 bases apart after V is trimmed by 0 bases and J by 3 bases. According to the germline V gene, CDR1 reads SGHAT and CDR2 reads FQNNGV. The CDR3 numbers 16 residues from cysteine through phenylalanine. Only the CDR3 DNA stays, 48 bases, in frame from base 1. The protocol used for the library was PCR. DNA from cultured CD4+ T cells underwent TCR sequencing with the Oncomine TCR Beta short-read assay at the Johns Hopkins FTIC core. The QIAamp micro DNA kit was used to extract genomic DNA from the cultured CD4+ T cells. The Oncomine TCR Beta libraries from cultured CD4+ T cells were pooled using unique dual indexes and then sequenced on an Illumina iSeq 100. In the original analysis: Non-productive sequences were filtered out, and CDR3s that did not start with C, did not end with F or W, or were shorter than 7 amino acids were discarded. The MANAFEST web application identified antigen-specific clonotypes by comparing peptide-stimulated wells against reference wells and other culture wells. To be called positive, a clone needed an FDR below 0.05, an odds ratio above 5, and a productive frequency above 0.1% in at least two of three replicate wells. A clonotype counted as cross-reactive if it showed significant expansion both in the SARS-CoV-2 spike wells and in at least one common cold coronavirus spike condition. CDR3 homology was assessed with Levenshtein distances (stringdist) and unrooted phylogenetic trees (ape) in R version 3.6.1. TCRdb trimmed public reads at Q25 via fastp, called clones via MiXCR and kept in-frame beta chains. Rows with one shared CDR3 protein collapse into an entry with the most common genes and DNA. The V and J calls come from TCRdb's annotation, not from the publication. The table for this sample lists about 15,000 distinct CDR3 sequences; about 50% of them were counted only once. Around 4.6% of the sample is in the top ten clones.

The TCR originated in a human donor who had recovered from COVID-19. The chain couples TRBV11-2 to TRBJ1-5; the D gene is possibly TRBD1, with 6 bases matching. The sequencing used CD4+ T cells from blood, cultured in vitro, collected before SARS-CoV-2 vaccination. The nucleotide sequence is TGTGCCAGCAGCTTAGATGGGGGGCCGTTCAATCAGCCCCAGCATTTT. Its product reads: CASSLDGGPFNQPQHF. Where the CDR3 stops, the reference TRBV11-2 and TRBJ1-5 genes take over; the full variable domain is EAGVAQSPRYKIIEKRQSVAFWCNPISGHATLYWYQQILGQGPKLLIQFQNNGVVDDSQLPKDRFSAERLKGVDSTLKIQPAKLEDSAVYLCASSLDGGPFNQPQHFGDGTRLSIL.